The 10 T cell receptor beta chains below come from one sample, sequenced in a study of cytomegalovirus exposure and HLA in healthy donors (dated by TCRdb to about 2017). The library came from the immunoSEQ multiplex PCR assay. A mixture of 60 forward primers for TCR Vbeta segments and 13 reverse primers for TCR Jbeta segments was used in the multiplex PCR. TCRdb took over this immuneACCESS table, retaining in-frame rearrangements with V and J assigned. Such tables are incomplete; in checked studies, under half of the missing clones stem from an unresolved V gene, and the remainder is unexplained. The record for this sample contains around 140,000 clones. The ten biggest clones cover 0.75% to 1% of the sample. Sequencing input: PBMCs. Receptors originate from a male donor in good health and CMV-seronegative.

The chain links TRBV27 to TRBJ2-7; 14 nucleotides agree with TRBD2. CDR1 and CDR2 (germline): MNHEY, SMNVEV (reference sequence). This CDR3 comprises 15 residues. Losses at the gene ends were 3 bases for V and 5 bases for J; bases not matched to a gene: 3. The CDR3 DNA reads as TGTGCCAGCAGTTTCGGGACTAGCGGGGGAGACGAGCAGTACTTC. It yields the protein CASSFGTSGGDEQYF.

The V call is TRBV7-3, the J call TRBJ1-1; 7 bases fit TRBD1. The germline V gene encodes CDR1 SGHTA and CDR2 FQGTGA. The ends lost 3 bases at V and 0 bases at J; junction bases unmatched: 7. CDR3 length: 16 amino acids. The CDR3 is CASSFQGVGVNTEAFF. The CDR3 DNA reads TGTGCCAGCAGCTTCCAGGGGGTCGGTGTGAACACTGAAGCTTTCTTT.

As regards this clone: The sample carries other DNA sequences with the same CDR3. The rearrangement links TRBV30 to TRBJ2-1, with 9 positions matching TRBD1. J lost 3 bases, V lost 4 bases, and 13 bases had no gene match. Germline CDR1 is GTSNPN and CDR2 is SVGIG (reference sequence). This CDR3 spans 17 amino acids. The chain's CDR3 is CAWTGQGSGAVYNEQFF. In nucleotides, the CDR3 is TGTGCCTGGACCGGACAGGGGAGCGGGGCCGTCTACAATGAGCAGTTCTTC.

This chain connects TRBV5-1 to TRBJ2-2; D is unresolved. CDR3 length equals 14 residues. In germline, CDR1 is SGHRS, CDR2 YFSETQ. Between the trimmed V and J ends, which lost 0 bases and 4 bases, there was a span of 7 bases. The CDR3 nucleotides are TGCGCCAGCAGCTTGGCCTCTACCACCGGGGAGCTGTTTTTT. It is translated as CASSLASTTGELFF.

The CDR3 spells CASRPLGVTGEKLFF. In DNA, the CDR3 is TGTGCCAGCAGGCCCCTCGGAGTGACCGGTGAAAAACTGTTTTTT. V usage is TRBV5-6 and J usage is TRBJ1-4; D gene uncertain. The CDR3 has 15 amino acids. V was cut by 5 bases and J by 7 bases, with 18 bases left in between. The V gene's germline CDR1 is SGHDT and CDR2 YYEEEE.

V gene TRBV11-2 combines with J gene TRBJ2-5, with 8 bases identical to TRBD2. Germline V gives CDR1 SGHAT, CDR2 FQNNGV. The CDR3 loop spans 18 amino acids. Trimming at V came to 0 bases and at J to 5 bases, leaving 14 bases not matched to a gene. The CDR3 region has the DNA TGTGCCAGCAGCTTAGATTGGGCGGGAGGTCCCTCGGGGGAGACCCAGTACTTC. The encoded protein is CASSLDWAGGPSGETQYF.

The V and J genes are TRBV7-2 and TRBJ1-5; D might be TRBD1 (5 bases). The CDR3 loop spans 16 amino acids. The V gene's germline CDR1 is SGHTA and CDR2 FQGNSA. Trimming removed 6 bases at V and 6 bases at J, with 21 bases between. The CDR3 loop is CASRIRNGAVGQPQHF. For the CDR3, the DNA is TGTGCCAGCAGGATTAGGAATGGGGCCGTCGGTCAGCCCCAGCATTTT.

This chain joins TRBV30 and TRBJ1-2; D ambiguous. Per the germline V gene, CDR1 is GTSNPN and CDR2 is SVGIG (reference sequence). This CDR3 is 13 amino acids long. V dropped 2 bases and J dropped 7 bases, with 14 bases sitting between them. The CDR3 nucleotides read TGTGCCTGGAGTCTAGACCCCGGGAGTGGCTACACCTTC. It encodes CAWSLDPGSGYTF.

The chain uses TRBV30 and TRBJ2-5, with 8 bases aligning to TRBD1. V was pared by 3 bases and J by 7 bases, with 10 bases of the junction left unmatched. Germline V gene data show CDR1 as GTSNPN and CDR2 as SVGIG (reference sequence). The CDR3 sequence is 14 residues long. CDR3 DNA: TGTGCCTGGAGCCAGGGGGCCGTTGAAGGGACCCAGTACTTC. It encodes CAWSQGAVEGTQYF.

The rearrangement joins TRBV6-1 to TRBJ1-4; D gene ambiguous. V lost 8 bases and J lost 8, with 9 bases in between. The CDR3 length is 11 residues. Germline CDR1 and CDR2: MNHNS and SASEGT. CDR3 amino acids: CASRLSEKLFF. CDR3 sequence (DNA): TGTGCCAGCCGACTTTCAGAAAAACTGTTTTTT.